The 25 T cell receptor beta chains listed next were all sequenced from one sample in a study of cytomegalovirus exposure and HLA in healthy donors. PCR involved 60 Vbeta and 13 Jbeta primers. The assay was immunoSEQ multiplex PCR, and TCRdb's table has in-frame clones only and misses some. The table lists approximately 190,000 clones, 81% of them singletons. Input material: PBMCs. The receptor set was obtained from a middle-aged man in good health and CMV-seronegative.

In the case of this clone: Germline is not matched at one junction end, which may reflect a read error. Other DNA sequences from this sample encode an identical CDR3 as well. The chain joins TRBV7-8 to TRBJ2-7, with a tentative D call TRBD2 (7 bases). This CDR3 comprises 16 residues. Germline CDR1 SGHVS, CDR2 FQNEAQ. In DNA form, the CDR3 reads TGCGCCAGCAGCTTAGGTGCGCGGGGGCACTCCTACGAGCAGTACTTC. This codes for CASSLGARGHSYEQYF.

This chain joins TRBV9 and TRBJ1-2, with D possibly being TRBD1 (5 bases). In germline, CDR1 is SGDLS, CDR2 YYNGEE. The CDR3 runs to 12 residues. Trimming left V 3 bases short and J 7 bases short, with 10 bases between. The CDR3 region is CASSERGLGYTF. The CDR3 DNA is TGTGCCAGCAGCGAGCGGGGCCTTGGCTACACCTTC.

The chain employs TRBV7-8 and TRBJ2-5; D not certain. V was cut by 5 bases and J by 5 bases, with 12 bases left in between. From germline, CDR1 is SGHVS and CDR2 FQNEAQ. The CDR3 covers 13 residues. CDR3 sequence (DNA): TGTGCCAGCAGCCGGCCCAACGGGGAGACCCAGTACTTC. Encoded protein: CASSRPNGETQYF.

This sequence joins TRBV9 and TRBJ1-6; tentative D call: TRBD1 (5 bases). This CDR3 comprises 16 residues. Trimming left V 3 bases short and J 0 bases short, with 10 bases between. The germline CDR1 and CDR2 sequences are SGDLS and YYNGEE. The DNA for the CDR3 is TGTGCCAGCAGCGAGACAGTTAGCTCCTATAATTCACCCCTCCACTTT. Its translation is CASSETVSSYNSPLHF.

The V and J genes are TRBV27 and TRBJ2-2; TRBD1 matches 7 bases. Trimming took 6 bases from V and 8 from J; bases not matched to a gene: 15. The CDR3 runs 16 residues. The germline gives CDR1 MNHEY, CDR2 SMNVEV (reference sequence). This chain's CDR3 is CASSPVQGLPFGELFF. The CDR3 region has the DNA TGTGCCAGCAGCCCTGTACAGGGGCTTCCTTTTGGGGAGCTGTTTTTT.

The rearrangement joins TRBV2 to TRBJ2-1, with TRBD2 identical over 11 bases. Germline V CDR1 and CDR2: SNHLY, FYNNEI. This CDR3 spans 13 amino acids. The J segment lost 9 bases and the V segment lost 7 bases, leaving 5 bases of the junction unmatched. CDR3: CASKTSGGVEQFF. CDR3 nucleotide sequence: TGTGCCAGCAAAACTAGCGGGGGAGTTGAGCAGTTCTTC.

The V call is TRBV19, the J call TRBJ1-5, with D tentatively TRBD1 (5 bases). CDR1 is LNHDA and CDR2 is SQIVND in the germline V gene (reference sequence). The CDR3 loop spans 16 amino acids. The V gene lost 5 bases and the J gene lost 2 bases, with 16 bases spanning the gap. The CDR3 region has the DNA TGTGCCAGTAGTGATTCCCGGGGAGGGGGCAATCAGCCCCAGCATTTT. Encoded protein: CASSDSRGGGNQPQHF.

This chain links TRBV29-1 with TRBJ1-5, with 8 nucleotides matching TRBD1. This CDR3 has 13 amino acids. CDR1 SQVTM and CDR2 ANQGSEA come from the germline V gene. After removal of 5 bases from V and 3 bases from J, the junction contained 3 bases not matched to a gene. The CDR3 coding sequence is TGCAGCGTTCAGGACAGGGACAATCAGCCCCAGCATTTT. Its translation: CSVQDRDNQPQHF.

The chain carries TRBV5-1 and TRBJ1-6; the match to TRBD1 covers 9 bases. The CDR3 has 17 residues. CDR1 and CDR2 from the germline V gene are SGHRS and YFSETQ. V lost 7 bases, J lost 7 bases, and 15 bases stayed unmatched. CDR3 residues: CASALLLGQGPNSPLHF. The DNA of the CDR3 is TGCGCCAGCGCACTCCTCCTAGGACAGGGGCCCAATTCACCCCTCCACTTT.

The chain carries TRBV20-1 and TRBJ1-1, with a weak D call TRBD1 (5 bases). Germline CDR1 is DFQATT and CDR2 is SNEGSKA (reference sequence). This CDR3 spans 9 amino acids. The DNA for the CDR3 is TGCACAATAGGGGCTGAAGCTTTCTTT. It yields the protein CTIGAEAFF.

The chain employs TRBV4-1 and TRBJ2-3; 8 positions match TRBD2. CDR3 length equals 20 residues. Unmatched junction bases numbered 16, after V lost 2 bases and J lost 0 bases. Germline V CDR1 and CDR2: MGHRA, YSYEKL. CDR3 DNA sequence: TGCGCCAGCAGCCAATCCCGTTTGATAGCGGGGCGGTCTAGCACAGATACGCAGTATTTT. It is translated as CASSQSRLIAGRSSTDTQYF.

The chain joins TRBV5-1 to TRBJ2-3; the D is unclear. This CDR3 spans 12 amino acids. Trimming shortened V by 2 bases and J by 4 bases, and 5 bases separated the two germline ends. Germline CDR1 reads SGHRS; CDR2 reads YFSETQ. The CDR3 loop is CASSLFSDTQYF. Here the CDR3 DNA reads TGCGCCAGCAGCTTATTCTCAGATACGCAGTATTTT.

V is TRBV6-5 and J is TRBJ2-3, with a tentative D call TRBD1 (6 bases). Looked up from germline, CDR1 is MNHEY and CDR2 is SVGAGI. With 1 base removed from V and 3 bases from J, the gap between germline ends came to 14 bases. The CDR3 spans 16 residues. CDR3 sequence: CASSYYGRGKTDTQYF. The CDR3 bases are TGTGCCAGCAGTTACTACGGCAGGGGAAAGACAGATACGCAGTATTTT.

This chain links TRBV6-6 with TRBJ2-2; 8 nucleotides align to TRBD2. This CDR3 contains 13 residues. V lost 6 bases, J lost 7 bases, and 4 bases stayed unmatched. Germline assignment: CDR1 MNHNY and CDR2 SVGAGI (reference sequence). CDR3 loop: CASRTSEYGELFF. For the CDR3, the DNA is TGTGCCAGCAGGACTAGCGAGTACGGGGAGCTGTTTTTT.

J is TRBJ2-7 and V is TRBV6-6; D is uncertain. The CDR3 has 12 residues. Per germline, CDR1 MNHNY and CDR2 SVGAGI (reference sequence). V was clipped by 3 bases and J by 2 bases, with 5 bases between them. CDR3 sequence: CASSYSTYEQYF. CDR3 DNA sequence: TGTGCCAGCAGTTATTCCACCTACGAGCAGTACTTC.

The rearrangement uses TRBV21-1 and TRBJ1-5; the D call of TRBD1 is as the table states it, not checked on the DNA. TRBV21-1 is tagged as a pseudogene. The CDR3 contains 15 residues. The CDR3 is CASSNLQLGNQPQHF. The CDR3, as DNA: TGTGCCAGCAGCAATCTACAGTTGGGCAATCAGCCCCAGCATTTT.

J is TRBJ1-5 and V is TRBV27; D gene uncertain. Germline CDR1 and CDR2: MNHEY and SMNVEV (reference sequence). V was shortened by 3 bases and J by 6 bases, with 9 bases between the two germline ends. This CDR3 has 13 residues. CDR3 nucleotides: TGTGCCAGCAGTTTCGGTGCCGGTCAGCCCCAGCATTTT. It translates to CASSFGAGQPQHF.

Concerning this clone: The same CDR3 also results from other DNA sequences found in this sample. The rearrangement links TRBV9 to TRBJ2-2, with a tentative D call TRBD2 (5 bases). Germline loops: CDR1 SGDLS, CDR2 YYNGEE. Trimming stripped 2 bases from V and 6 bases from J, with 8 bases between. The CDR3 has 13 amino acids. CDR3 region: CASSVEGSGELFF. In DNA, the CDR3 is TGTGCCAGCAGCGTTGAGGGTTCCGGGGAGCTGTTTTTT.

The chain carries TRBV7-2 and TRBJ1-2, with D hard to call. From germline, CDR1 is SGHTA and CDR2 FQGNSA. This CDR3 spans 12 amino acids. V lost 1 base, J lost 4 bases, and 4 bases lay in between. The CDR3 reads CASSLDSYGYTF. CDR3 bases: TGTGCCAGCAGCTTAGACAGCTATGGCTACACCTTC.

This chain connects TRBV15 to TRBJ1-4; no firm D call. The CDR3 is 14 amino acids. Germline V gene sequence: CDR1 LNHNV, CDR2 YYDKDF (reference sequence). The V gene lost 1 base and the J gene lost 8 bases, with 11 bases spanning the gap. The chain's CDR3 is CATSRGRAGEKLFF. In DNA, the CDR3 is TGTGCCACCAGCAGAGGACGAGCAGGCGAAAAACTGTTTTTT.

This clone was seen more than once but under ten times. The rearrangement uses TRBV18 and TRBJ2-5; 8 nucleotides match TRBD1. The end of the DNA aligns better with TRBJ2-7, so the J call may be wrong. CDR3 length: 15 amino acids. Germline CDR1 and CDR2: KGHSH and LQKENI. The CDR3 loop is CASSQGQESSYEQYF. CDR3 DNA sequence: TGTGCCAGCTCTCAGGGACAGGAGAGCTCCTACGAGCAGTACTTC.

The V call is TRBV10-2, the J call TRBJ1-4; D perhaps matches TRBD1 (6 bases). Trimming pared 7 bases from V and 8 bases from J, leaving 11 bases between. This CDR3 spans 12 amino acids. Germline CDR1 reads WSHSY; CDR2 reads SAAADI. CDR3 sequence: CASTQGYEKLFF. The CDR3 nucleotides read TGCGCCAGCACCCAGGGGTACGAAAAACTGTTTTTT.

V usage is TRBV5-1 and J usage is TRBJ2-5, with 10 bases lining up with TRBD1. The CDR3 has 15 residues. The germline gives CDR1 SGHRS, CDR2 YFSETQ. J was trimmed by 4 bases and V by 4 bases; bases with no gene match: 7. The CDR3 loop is CASSGDRGLGETQYF. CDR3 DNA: TGCGCCAGCAGCGGCGACAGGGGGCTAGGAGAGACCCAGTACTTC.

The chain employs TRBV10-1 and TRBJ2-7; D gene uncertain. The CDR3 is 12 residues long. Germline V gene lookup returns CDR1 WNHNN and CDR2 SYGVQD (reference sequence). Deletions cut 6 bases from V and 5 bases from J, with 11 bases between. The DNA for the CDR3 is TGCGCCAGCAGCGATCAGGTTCACGAGCAGTACTTC. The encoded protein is CASSDQVHEQYF.

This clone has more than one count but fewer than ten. The CDR3 loop is CASQGGSRSYGYTF. In DNA, the CDR3 is TGTGCCAGCCAAGGTGGGAGCCGTTCATATGGCTACACCTTC. V is TRBV10-3 and J is TRBJ1-2; no clear D gene. Trimming removed 10 bases from V and 5 bases from J, with 20 bases in between. Germline-derived CDR1 and CDR2 are ENHRY and SYGVKD. The CDR3 is made up of 14 amino acids.